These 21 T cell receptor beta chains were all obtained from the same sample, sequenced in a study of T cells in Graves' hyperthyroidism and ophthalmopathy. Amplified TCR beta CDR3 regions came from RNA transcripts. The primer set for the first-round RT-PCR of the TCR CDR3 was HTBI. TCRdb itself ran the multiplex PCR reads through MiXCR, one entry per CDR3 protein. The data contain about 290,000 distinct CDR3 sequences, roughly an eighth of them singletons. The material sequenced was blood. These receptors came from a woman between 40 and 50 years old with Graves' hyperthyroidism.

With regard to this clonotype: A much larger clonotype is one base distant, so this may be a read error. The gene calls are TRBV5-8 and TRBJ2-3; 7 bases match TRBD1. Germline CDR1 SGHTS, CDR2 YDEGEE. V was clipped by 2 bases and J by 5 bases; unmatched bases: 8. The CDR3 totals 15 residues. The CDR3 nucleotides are TGTGCCAGCAGCTTTACAGGGGCTAGGAGAGATACGCAGTATTTT. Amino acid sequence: CASSFTGARRDTQYF.

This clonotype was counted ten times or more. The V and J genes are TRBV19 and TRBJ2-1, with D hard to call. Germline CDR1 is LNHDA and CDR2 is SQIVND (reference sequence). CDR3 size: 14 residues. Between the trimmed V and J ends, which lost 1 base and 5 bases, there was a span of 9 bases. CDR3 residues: CASSIGTTNNEQFF. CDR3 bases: TGTGCCAGTAGTATAGGTACTACCAACAATGAGCAGTTCTTC.

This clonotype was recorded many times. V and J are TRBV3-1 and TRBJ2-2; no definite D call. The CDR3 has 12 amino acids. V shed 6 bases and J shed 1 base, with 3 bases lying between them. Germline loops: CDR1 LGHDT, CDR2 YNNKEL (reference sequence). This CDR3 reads CASSENTGELFF. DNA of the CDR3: TGTGCCAGCAGTGAGAACACCGGGGAGCTGTTTTTT.

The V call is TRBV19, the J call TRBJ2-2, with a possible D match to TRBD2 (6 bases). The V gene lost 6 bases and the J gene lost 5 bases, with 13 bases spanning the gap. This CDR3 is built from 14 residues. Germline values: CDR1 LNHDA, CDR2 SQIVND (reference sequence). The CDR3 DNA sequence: TGTGCCAGTAGACCGGGAGTATTAACCGGGGAGCTGTTTTTT. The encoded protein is CASRPGVLTGELFF.

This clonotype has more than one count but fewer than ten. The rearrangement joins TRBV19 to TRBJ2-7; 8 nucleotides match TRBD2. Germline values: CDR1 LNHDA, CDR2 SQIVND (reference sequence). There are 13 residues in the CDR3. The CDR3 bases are TGTGCTGCCTCCGGGACTAGTCTTGGCGAGCAGTACTTC. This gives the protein CAASGTSLGEQYF.

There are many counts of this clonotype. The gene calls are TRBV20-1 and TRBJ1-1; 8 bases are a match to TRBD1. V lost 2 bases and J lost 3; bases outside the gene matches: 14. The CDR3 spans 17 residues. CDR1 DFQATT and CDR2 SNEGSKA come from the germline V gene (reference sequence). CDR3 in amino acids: CSARPPTGVTSDTEAFF. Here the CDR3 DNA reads TGCAGTGCTAGACCCCCGACAGGGGTCACCTCAGACACTGAAGCTTTCTTT.

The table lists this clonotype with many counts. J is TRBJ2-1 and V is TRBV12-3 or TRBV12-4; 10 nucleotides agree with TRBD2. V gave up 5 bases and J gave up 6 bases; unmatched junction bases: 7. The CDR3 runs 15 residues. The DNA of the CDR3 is TGTGCCAGCAGTCCTACTAGCGGGATCTTCAATGAGCAGTTCTTC. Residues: CASSPTSGIFNEQFF.

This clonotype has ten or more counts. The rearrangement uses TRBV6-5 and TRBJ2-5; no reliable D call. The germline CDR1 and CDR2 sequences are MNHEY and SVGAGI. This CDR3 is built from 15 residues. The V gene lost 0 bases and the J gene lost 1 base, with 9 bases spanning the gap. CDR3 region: CASSYSNRAQETQYF. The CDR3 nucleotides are TGTGCCAGCAGTTACTCGAATAGGGCCCAAGAGACCCAGTACTTC.

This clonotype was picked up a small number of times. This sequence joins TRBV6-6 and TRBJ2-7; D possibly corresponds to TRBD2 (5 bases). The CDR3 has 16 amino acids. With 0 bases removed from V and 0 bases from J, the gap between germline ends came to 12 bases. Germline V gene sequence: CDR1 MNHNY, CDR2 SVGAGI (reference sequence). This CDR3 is CASSYSRPGISYEQYF. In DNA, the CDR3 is TGTGCCAGCAGTTACTCCCGACCCGGGATCTCCTACGAGCAGTACTTC.

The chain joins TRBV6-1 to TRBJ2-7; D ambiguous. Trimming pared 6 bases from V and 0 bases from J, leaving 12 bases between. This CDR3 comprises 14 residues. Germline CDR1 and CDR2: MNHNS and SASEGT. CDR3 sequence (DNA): TGTGCCAGCAGACGAGACTGGAGCTCCTACGAGCAGTACTTC. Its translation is CASRRDWSSYEQYF.

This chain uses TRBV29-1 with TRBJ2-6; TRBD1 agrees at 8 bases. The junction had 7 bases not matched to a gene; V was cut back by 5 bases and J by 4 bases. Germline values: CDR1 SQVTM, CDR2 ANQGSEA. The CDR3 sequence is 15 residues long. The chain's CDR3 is CSVRTGTGGANVLTF. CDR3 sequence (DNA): TGCAGCGTTAGGACAGGGACAGGCGGGGCCAACGTCCTGACTTTC.

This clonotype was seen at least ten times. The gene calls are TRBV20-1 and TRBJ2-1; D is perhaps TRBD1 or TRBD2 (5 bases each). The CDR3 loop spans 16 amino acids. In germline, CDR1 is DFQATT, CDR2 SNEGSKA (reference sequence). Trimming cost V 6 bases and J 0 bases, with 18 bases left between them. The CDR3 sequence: CSAPNERTSSYNEQFF. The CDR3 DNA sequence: TGCAGTGCCCCGAACGAGCGGACAAGCTCCTACAATGAGCAGTTCTTC.

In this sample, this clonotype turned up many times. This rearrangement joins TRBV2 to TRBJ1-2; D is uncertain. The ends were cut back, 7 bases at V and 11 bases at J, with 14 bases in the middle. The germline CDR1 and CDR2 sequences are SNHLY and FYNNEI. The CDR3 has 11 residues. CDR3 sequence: CASKTAYEYTF. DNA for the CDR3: TGTGCCAGCAAAACGGCTTATGAGTACACCTTC.

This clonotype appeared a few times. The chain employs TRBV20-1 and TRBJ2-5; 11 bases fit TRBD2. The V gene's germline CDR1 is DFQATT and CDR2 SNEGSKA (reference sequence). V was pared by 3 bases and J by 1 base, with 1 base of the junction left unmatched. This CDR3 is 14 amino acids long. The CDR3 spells CSASSGRAQETQYF. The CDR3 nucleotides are TGCAGTGCTAGTAGCGGGAGGGCCCAAGAGACCCAGTACTTC.

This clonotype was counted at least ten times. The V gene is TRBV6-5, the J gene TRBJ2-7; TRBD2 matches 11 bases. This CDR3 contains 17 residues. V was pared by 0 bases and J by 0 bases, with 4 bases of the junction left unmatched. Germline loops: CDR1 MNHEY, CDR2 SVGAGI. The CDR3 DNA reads TGTGCCAGCAGTTACTCGGGACTAGCGGCCAGCTCCTACGAGCAGTACTTC. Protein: CASSYSGLAASSYEQYF.

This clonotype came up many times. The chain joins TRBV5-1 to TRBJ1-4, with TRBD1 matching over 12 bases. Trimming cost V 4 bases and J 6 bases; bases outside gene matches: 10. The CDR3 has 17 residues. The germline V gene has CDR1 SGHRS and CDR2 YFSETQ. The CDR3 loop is CASSQGQGAQGDEKLFF. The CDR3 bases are TGCGCCAGCAGCCAGGGACAGGGGGCGCAAGGGGATGAAAAACTGTTTTTT.

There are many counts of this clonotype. The chain's CDR3 is CASSETRGGSYNEQFF. CDR3 nucleotide sequence: TGTGCCAGCAGTGAAACCCGCGGAGGGTCCTACAATGAGCAGTTCTTC. The genes are TRBV2 and TRBJ2-1, with D possibly TRBD2 on 6 matching bases. Germline V lookup: CDR1 SNHLY, CDR2 FYNNEI. Trimming removed 2 bases from V and 1 base from J, with 12 bases in between. The CDR3 contains 16 residues.

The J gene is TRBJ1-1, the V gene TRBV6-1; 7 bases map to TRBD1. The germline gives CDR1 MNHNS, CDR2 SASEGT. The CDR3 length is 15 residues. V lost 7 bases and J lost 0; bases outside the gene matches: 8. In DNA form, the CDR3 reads TGTGCCAGCACCGAGACAGGGTGGATGAACACTGAAGCTTTCTTT. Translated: CASTETGWMNTEAFF.

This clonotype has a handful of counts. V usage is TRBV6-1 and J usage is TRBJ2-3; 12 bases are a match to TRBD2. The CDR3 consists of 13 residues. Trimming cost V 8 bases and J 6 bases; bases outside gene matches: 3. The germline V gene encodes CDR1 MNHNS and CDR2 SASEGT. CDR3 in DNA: TGTGCCAGCTGGACTAGCGGGACTGATACGCAGTATTTT. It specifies CASWTSGTDTQYF.

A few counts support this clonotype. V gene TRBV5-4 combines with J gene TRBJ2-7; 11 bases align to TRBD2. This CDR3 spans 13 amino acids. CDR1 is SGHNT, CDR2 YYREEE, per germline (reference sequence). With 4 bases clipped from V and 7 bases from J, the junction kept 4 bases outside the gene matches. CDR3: CASSLAGGWEQYF. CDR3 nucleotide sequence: TGTGCCAGCAGCCTAGCGGGAGGATGGGAGCAGTACTTC.

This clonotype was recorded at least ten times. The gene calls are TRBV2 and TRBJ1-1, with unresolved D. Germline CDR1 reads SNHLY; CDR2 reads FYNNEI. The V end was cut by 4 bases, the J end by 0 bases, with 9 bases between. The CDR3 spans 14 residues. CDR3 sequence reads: CASSGFRMNTEAFF. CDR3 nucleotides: TGTGCCAGCAGTGGGTTCCGGATGAACACTGAAGCTTTCTTT.